The 14 T cell receptor beta chains below come from one sample, sequenced in a study of PD-1 blockade in classical Hodgkin lymphoma. Clones were sequenced by immunoSEQ multiplex PCR, and TCRdb holds only the in-frame ones, with some missing. In the table there are more than 15,000 clones, 60% to 85% of which are singletons. The time point is: cycle 4 day 1 (C4D1), after more than 5 weeks of nivolumab. Each patient relapsed following autologous stem cell transplantation, and prior brentuximab vedotin exposure differed. CD4+ T cells were purified from thawed PBMCs by magnetic negative selection. The source material was CD4+ T cells from blood, sampled before the fourth cycle of nivolumab. The source is a human donor with classical Hodgkin lymphoma.

V and J are TRBV27 and TRBJ2-1; 11 bases fit TRBD2. The CDR3 sequence is 15 residues long. Germline V lookup: CDR1 MNHEY, CDR2 SMNVEV (reference sequence). Germline trimming cut 5 bases from V and 4 bases from J; bases unmatched to any gene: 4. The DNA of the CDR3 is TGTGCCAGCAGTGCCGGGACTAGCGGATACAATGAGCAGTTCTTC. It encodes CASSAGTSGYNEQFF.

The chain couples TRBV18 to TRBJ2-1; tentative D call: TRBD1 (5 bases). V was shortened by 3 bases and J by 5 bases, with 20 bases between the two germline ends. The CDR3 spans 17 residues. Germline CDR1 and CDR2: KGHSH and LQKENI. The CDR3 DNA sequence: TGTGCCAGCTCACCCAGGGCAGGGTCGTTTTCCGACAATGAGCAGTTCTTC. Its protein product is CASSPRAGSFSDNEQFF.

In its sample, this clone was seen once. CDR3 DNA: TGTGCCAGCAGCTTGGGACTAGCGTTCGGGGAGCAGTACTTC. Translation gives CASSLGLAFGEQYF. This rearrangement joins TRBV5-6 to TRBJ2-7; 8 bases map to TRBD2. This CDR3 has 14 residues. Unmatched junction bases numbered 6, after V lost 0 bases and J lost 7 bases. In germline, CDR1 is SGHDT, CDR2 YYEEEE.

This sequence joins TRBV2 and TRBJ1-3; D might be TRBD1 (6 bases). Trimming stripped 7 bases from V and 0 bases from J, with 10 bases between. Per germline, CDR1 SNHLY and CDR2 FYNNEI. The CDR3 has 14 residues. This CDR3 is CASNGQISGNTIYF. The CDR3, as DNA: TGTGCCAGCAATGGACAGATCTCTGGAAACACCATATATTTT.

This clone has more than one count but fewer than ten. V usage is TRBV25-1 and J usage is TRBJ2-3; D not resolved. Trimming pared 9 bases from V and 0 bases from J, leaving 7 bases between. Per the germline V gene, CDR1 is MGHDK and CDR2 is SYGVNS. The CDR3 length is 12 residues. The CDR3 sequence: CASGISTDTQYF. DNA of the CDR3: TGTGCCAGTGGGATTAGCACAGATACGCAGTATTTT.

This chain connects TRBV15 to TRBJ2-7; TRBD1 might be the D (6 bases). The CDR3 has 16 amino acids. Germline V gene data show CDR1 as LNHNV and CDR2 as YYDKDF (reference sequence). Trimming took 1 base from V and 3 from J, leaving 16 bases between them. The CDR3 region has the DNA TGTGCCACCAGCAGAGTCAGGGGAAGGGGTGACTACGAGCAGTACTTC. This gives the protein CATSRVRGRGDYEQYF.

This chain connects TRBV7-9 to TRBJ2-7; no clear D gene. The CDR3 is 15 residues long. Germline CDR1 SEHNR, CDR2 FQNEAQ (reference sequence). V was clipped by 1 base and J by 2 bases, with 12 bases between them. The CDR3 nucleotides are TGTGCCAGCAGCTTAGGGGCTGCCGGAACCTACGAGCAGTACTTC. It translates to CASSLGAAGTYEQYF.

This clone was detected only a few times. The chain has TRBV20-1 and TRBJ2-1; D gene unclear. V lost 5 bases, J lost 2 bases, and 4 bases lay in between. The germline V gene has CDR1 DFQATT and CDR2 SNEGSKA (reference sequence). The CDR3 covers 11 residues. The CDR3 nucleotides are TGCAGTGCTGGGGCCTACAATGAGCAGTTCTTC. Translation gives CSAGAYNEQFF.

V and J are TRBV6-6 and TRBJ2-5, with 11 bases matching TRBD1. CDR1 is MNHNY, CDR2 SVGAGI, per germline (reference sequence). J was trimmed by 7 bases and V by 5 bases; bases with no gene match: 6. CDR3 length equals 14 residues. As DNA, the CDR3 is TGTGCCAGCAGTAACCCGGGACAGGGGGGGACCCAGTACTTC. This encodes CASSNPGQGGTQYF.

The chain employs TRBV4-2 and TRBJ1-6; D is possibly TRBD1 (5 bases). This CDR3 contains 15 residues. Looked up from germline, CDR1 is LGHNA and CDR2 is YNFKEQ. V was pared by 4 bases and J by 13 bases, with 20 bases between. Written as DNA, the CDR3 is TGTGCCAGCAGCCGCGAAACGGACACCAGGTCCCCCCTCCACTTT. Protein product: CASSRETDTRSPLHF.

The chain carries TRBV15 and TRBJ1-4; D perhaps matches TRBD1 (6 bases). The V gene's germline CDR1 is LNHNV and CDR2 YYDKDF (reference sequence). V shed 3 bases and J shed 4 bases, with 12 bases lying between them. This CDR3 has 15 residues. The CDR3 nucleotides read TGTGCCACCAGCAGCGCAGGGGCTAGTAATGAAAAACTGTTTTTT. It yields the protein CATSSAGASNEKLFF.

V and J are TRBV6-5 and TRBJ2-2, with 8 positions matching TRBD2. The CDR3 is 14 residues long. V gave up 9 bases and J gave up 4 bases; unmatched junction bases: 7. The germline V gene has CDR1 MNHEY and CDR2 SVGAGI. CDR3 residues: CASTLAGPTGELFF. The CDR3 nucleotides read TGTGCCAGTACCTTAGCGGGACCCACCGGGGAGCTGTTTTTT.

This clone was counted only a few times. The gene calls are TRBV4-1 and TRBJ2-7, with TRBD1 matching over 8 bases. This CDR3 is built from 14 residues. Trimming cost V 1 base and J 5 bases; bases outside gene matches: 4. Germline V lookup: CDR1 MGHRA, CDR2 YSYEKL. The CDR3 coding sequence is TGCGCCAGCAGCCAAGGAGGACAGGGACACGAGCAGTACTTC. It specifies CASSQGGQGHEQYF.

This clone was picked up a small number of times. The chain is built from TRBV27 and TRBJ2-2; maybe TRBD1 (5 bases). Trimming cost V 6 bases and J 4 bases, with 18 bases left between them. The CDR3 is 16 amino acids. Germline lookup yields CDR1 MNHEY and CDR2 SMNVEV (reference sequence). This CDR3 reads CASSANQGTGTGELFF. CDR3 DNA sequence: TGTGCCAGCAGCGCCAATCAGGGAACCGGCACCGGGGAGCTGTTTTTT.